Presented here are 26 T cell receptor beta chains from one specimen sequenced in a study of beta chain features in type 1 diabetes. Findings of the study overall: Among patients with Type 1 diabetes, TCRB CDR3s were moderately but significantly shorter in every one of the four CD4+ subsets.

Antigens for these TCRs are unknown. Reverse transcribing all isolated RNA meant expressed TCRB transcripts were sequenced. Profiled with immunoSEQ multiplex PCR; TCRdb holds only in-frame clones, not every one. Of 300,000 to 450,000 clones detected, around an eighth appear once; the ten largest clones hold around 0.01%. The sample consisted of naive CD4+ T cells from blood. Source of these receptors: a woman under 30 with type 1 diabetes.

This clone turned up a few times. J is TRBJ2-7 and V is TRBV28; TRBD2 matches at 11 bases. The ends lost 6 bases at V and 4 bases at J; junction bases unmatched: 8. Germline assignment: CDR1 MDHEN and CDR2 SYDVKM. The CDR3 consists of 15 residues. The CDR3: CASSLGTSGGYEQYF. The DNA for the CDR3 is TGTGCCAGCAGCCTAGGCACTAGCGGGGGTTACGAGCAGTACTTC.

This clone came up a few times. The chain is built from TRBV19 and TRBJ2-1, with D tentatively TRBD2 (6 bases). This CDR3 contains 16 residues. Germline V lookup: CDR1 LNHDA, CDR2 SQIVND (reference sequence). V gave up 4 bases and J gave up 1 base, with 14 bases separating them. The CDR3 spells CASSTYGSPSYNEQFF. CDR3 bases: TGTGCCAGTAGTACTTACGGGAGCCCGTCCTACAATGAGCAGTTCTTC. The variable domain in full, with the rest retrieved from reference TRBV19 and TRBJ2-1, is DGGITQSPKYLFRKEGQNVTLSCEQNLNHDAMYWYRQDPGQGLRLIYYSQIVNDFQKGDIAEGYSVSREKKESFPLTVTSAQKNPTAFYLCASSTYGSPSYNEQFFGPGTRLTVL.

This clone was detected only a few times. The chain carries TRBV30 and TRBJ2-7, with D unresolved. The CDR3 extends over 15 amino acids. V lost 0 bases, J lost 0 bases, and 12 bases lay in between. Germline assignment: CDR1 GTSNPN and CDR2 SVGIG (reference sequence). The CDR3 sequence: CAWSVRSASSYEQYF. In DNA form, the CDR3 reads TGTGCCTGGAGTGTACGCAGCGCAAGCTCCTACGAGCAGTACTTC.

This clone was seen more than once but under ten times. The chain has TRBV4-2 and TRBJ2-7; D gene uncertain. V gave up 0 bases and J gave up 2 bases, with 11 bases separating them. This CDR3 is 15 amino acids long. Per the germline V gene, CDR1 is LGHNA and CDR2 is YNFKEQ. CDR3 sequence (DNA): TGTGCCAGCAGCCAAGACCAGGTTACCCCCTACGAGCAGTACTTC. Translated: CASSQDQVTPYEQYF.

The CDR3 DNA reads as TGCGCCAGCAGCCAAGGGGGGCCCGCGGAGACCCAGTACTTC. It is translated as CASSQGGPAETQYF. The chain employs TRBV4-1 and TRBJ2-5, with D possibly matching TRBD1 (6 bases). Germline V gives CDR1 MGHRA, CDR2 YSYEKL. This CDR3 has 14 residues. The V end lost 1 base, the J end lost 5 bases, and 11 bases lay between the germline ends.

This clone has only a few counts. The V call is TRBV7-2, the J call TRBJ1-4; the D is unclear. The CDR3 spans 14 residues. Looked up from germline, CDR1 is SGHTA and CDR2 is FQGNSA. V was trimmed by 1 base and J by 7 bases, leaving 10 bases between them. CDR3 region: CASSLGTSLEKLFF. The DNA of the CDR3 is TGTGCCAGCAGCTTAGGGACTTCGCTTGAAAAACTGTTTTTT.

The CDR3 coding sequence is TGTGCCAGCAGCTCCCTCATCGGGGGATGGTACAATGAGCAGTTCTTC. Translated, it gives CASSSLIGGWYNEQFF. The chain links TRBV7-6 to TRBJ2-1; D possibly corresponds to TRBD2 (6 bases). Germline loops: CDR1 SGHVS, CDR2 FNYEAQ. The CDR3 runs 16 residues. Trimming shortened V by 4 bases and J by 4 bases, and 17 bases separated the two germline ends.

This clone was recorded a few times. In DNA, the CDR3 is TGCGCCAGCAGCTTCCTCGGGACAGGTGGCGGGCGTAGGTATGGCTACACCTTC. Its translation is CASSFLGTGGGRRYGYTF. The rearrangement uses TRBV5-1 and TRBJ1-2, with TRBD1 matching 8 bases. Germline lookup yields CDR1 SGHRS and CDR2 YFSETQ. V lost 2 bases and J lost 5; bases outside the gene matches: 17. This CDR3 comprises 18 residues.

The rearrangement links TRBV11-2 to TRBJ1-2, with D possibly TRBD1 on 5 matching bases. The germline gives CDR1 SGHAT, CDR2 FQNNGV. The CDR3 extends over 15 amino acids. V dropped 2 bases and J dropped 3 bases, with 13 bases sitting between them. CDR3 amino acids: CASSLRRQGDYGYTF. CDR3 coding DNA: TGTGCCAGCAGCTTACGTCGTCAGGGCGACTATGGCTACACCTTC.

Turning to this clone: Additional DNA sequences in this sample encode the identical CDR3. V gene TRBV7-2 combines with J gene TRBJ2-3, with D unresolved. Germline loops: CDR1 SGHTA, CDR2 FQGNSA. CDR3 size: 12 residues. The V end was cut by 4 bases, the J end by 5 bases, with 7 bases between. CDR3 coding DNA: TGTGCCAGCAGCTCTACCCTAGATACGCAGTATTTT. It yields the protein CASSSTLDTQYF.

This clone was observed a handful of times. This chain uses TRBV5-6 with TRBJ2-7; 10 positions agree with TRBD1. Losses at the gene ends were 4 bases for V and 3 bases for J; bases not matched to a gene: 1. The CDR3 covers 13 residues. The germline V gene has CDR1 SGHDT and CDR2 YYEEEE. The CDR3 DNA sequence: TGTGCCAGCAGCAGGGACAGGGGCTACGAGCAGTACTTC. It encodes CASSRDRGYEQYF.

Only a few counts were recorded for this clone. The V and J genes are TRBV30 and TRBJ2-7; perhaps TRBD2 as D (7 bases). V shed 4 bases and J shed 2 bases, with 21 bases lying between them. The CDR3 consists of 16 residues. Germline CDR1 and CDR2: GTSNPN and SVGIG (reference sequence). DNA of the CDR3: TGTGCCTGGAAGGGGGGCTCCGGGCGGGGGACCTACGAGCAGTACTTC. It specifies CAWKGGSGRGTYEQYF. The full variable domain, with the rest looked up from reference TRBV30 and TRBJ2-7, is SQTIHQWPATLVQPVGSPLSLECTVEGTSNPNLYWYRQAAGRGLQLLFYSVGIGQISSEVPQNLSASRPQDRQFILSSKKLLLSDSGFYLCAWKGGSGRGTYEQYFGPGTRLTVT.

This clone was counted between two and nine times. The chain recombines TRBV11-3 with TRBJ2-7, with 12 bases lining up with TRBD2. V trimming: 5 bases; J trimming: 9 bases; junction bases outside the gene matches: 8. The germline CDR1 and CDR2 sequences are SGHNT and YENEEA. The CDR3 covers 14 residues. The CDR3 DNA follows: TGTGCCAGCAGCACAGGACTAGCGGGATTTCGGCAGTACTTC. Amino acid sequence: CASSTGLAGFRQYF.

This chain links TRBV6-4 with TRBJ2-7, with 7 bases matching TRBD2. The ends lost 1 base at V and 11 bases at J; junction bases unmatched: 8. Germline values: CDR1 MRHNA, CDR2 SNTAGT. CDR3 length: 13 amino acids. CDR3 DNA sequence: TGTGCCAGCAGTGACTTTTCCGCCGGGACTAAGTACTTC. Its translation is CASSDFSAGTKYF.

The chain employs TRBV4-1 and TRBJ2-7, with D perhaps matching TRBD2 (5 bases). This CDR3 comprises 13 residues. Germline V gene lookup returns CDR1 MGHRA and CDR2 YSYEKL. The V end lost 3 bases, the J end lost 3 bases, and 9 bases lay between the germline ends. The CDR3 DNA is TGCGCCAGCAGCCAGTCTACTAGCTACGAGCAGTACTTC. This sequence encodes CASSQSTSYEQYF.

In its sample, this clone was seen a few times. The chain is built from TRBV9 and TRBJ1-2; 9 bases agree with TRBD1. The junction had 4 bases not matched to a gene; V was cut back by 5 bases and J by 2 bases. CDR3 length equals 14 residues. Looked up from germline, CDR1 is SGDLS and CDR2 is YYNGEE. CDR3 DNA sequence: TGTGCCAGCAGTCCCGGGACAGGGAACTATGGCTACACCTTC. The encoded protein is CASSPGTGNYGYTF.

V gene TRBV11-3 combines with J gene TRBJ2-5, with TRBD2 identical over 12 bases. The CDR3 is made up of 17 amino acids. Trimming cost V 1 base and J 4 bases; bases outside gene matches: 7. Germline V CDR1 and CDR2: SGHNT, YENEEA. The CDR3 DNA is TGTGCCAGCAGCTTAGGGCTAGCGGGAGGGAGAGGAGAGACCCAGTACTTC. Translation: CASSLGLAGGRGETQYF.

This chain uses TRBV4-1 with TRBJ2-7; a possible D gene is TRBD1 (6 bases). Per the germline V gene, CDR1 is MGHRA and CDR2 is YSYEKL. Trimming took 4 bases from V and 9 from J, leaving 22 bases between them. The CDR3 has 15 amino acids. The CDR3 loop is CASSRGDIPRLGQYF. The CDR3 region has the DNA TGCGCCAGCAGCCGAGGGGACATTCCCCGCCTCGGGCAGTACTTC.

The chain combines TRBV7-9 with TRBJ1-6; TRBD1 might be the D (5 bases). This CDR3 has 17 residues. Germline V gene data show CDR1 as SEHNR and CDR2 as FQNEAQ (reference sequence). V lost 1 base and J lost 7, with 17 bases in between. In DNA, the CDR3 is TGTGCCAGCAGCTTAGGTCGGGTGGGGCATCCGAATTCACCCCTCCACTTT. This encodes CASSLGRVGHPNSPLHF.

Only a few counts were recorded for this clone. The rearrangement joins TRBV23-1 to TRBJ2-1; 10 bases align to TRBD2. TRBV23-1 is filed as an ORF, its function uncertain. The CDR3 consists of 16 residues. The V segment lost 4 bases and the J segment 6 bases; nucleotides outside the gene matches: 9. As DNA, the CDR3 is TGCGCCAGCAGTCCGCCTCCTGTAGCGGGGGGCAATGAGCAGTTCTTC. It specifies CASSPPPVAGGNEQFF.

This clone showed up just a few times. The genes are TRBV5-4 and TRBJ2-5; no definite D call. CDR1 is SGHNT, CDR2 YYREEE, per germline (reference sequence). With 6 bases removed from V and 0 bases from J, the gap between germline ends came to 3 bases. The CDR3 is 11 residues long. The CDR3 DNA reads as TGTGCCAGCACCAACCAAGAGACCCAGTACTTC. It codes for CASTNQETQYF.

The chain carries TRBV30 and TRBJ1-1, with D perhaps matching TRBD1 (5 bases). CDR1 is GTSNPN and CDR2 is SVGIG in the germline V gene (reference sequence). Trimming shortened V by 0 bases and J by 5 bases, and 13 bases separated the two germline ends. The CDR3 spans 14 residues. In nucleotides, the CDR3 is TGTGCCTGGAGTGTGAAGGGGTATCGTACTGAAGCTTTCTTT. Its translation: CAWSVKGYRTEAFF.

The rearrangement joins TRBV5-6 to TRBJ1-2; maybe TRBD1 (5 bases). Trimming removed 4 bases from V and 8 bases from J, with 18 bases in between. The CDR3 totals 14 residues. Per germline, CDR1 SGHDT and CDR2 YYEEEE. The CDR3 reads CASSPGGGRLGYTF. The CDR3 DNA follows: TGTGCCAGCAGCCCGGGCGGGGGAAGATTGGGCTACACCTTC.

The V and J genes are TRBV11-2 and TRBJ2-7, with 7 bases identical to TRBD1. In germline, CDR1 is SGHAT, CDR2 FQNNGV. CDR3 size: 13 residues. The ends lost 3 bases at V and 6 bases at J; junction bases unmatched: 5. This CDR3 is CASSFAQGFEQYF. The CDR3 DNA follows: TGTGCCAGCAGCTTCGCACAGGGGTTCGAGCAGTACTTC.

CDR3 sequence (DNA): TGCAGCGTCCTAGCAGCTGCCCGAAGCCTCATCTACAATGAGCAGTTCTTC. It yields the protein CSVLAAARSLIYNEQFF. The chain links TRBV29-1 to TRBJ2-1; D possibly corresponds to TRBD2 (5 bases). CDR1 and CDR2 (germline): SQVTM, ANQGSEA. V lost 6 bases and J lost 3, with 24 bases in between. The CDR3 contains 17 residues.

The CDR3 spells CASSLFGGTEAFF. The CDR3 DNA sequence: TGTGCCAGCAGTTTATTTGGGGGGACTGAAGCTTTCTTT. The chain couples TRBV27 to TRBJ1-1; D is possibly TRBD1 (5 bases). CDR3 length: 13 amino acids. CDR1 is MNHEY, CDR2 SMNVEV, per germline (reference sequence). Trimming removed 1 base from V and 5 bases from J, with 8 bases in between.